This TCR beta chain was retrieved from a study of cytomegalovirus exposure and HLA in healthy donors. V was cut by 6 bases and J by 5 bases, with 13 bases left in between. In germline, CDR1 is MDHEN, CDR2 SYDVKM. CDR3 size: 13 residues. This PCR relied on a set of 60 Vbeta primers and 13 Jbeta primers. Libraries were prepared by immunoSEQ multiplex PCR; TCRdb keeps only in-frame clonotypes and omits some of them. The sample yields about 120,000 clones, of which the top ten take up under 2%. All the people who gave samples were healthy bone marrow donors. With regard to this clone: Its antigen remains unidentified.

Study results and limitations: The Asian-associated ancestry cluster reportedly had fewer N-insertions than the roughly 720-donor mean in a later analysis. There were several of the most significant clusters that appeared linked to common viral pathogens in a later analysis. Overall, 164 TCR beta chains were annotated as cytomegalovirus-associated.

The V call is TRBV28, the J call TRBJ1-2, with unresolved D. This clonotype was obtained from a woman in her thirties or forties in good health and CMV-seropositive. Sequencing was carried out using PBMCs. The CDR3 nucleotides read TGTGCCAGCAGAAACACCTGGAGGTATGGCTACACCTTC. Translated: CASRNTWRYGYTF.